Following are 27 T cell receptor beta chains from one sample sequenced in a study of blood T cell repertoires in COVID-19. Sequencing was performed with immunoSEQ multiplex PCR; in TCRdb, only in-frame clones are kept and a portion is missing. The table includes roughly 260,000 clones, about 88% detected once. The material sequenced was peripheral blood. All receptors come from a man in his sixties who had recovered from COVID-19.

The chain combines TRBV28 with TRBJ2-7, with 12 bases fitting TRBD2. Germline V gene data show CDR1 as MDHEN and CDR2 as SYDVKM. The CDR3 length is 15 residues. Trimming took 5 bases from V and 3 from J; bases not matched to a gene: 5. The CDR3 spells CASSGGLAGLYEQYF. The CDR3 DNA follows: TGTGCCAGCAGTGGGGGACTAGCGGGTCTCTACGAGCAGTACTTC.

The chain uses TRBV18 and TRBJ2-7; weak D call: TRBD2 (5 bases). V gave up 3 bases and J gave up 5 bases, with 11 bases separating them. The CDR3 totals 13 residues. Looked up from germline, CDR1 is KGHSH and CDR2 is LQKENI. The CDR3 protein is CASSPTTGDEQYF. CDR3 sequence (DNA): TGTGCCAGCTCACCGACGACCGGGGACGAGCAGTACTTC. Full variable domain (rest looked up from reference TRBV18 and TRBJ2-7): NAGVMQNPRHLVRRRGQEARLRCSPMKGHSHVYWYRQLPEEGLKFMVYLQKENIIDESGMPKERFSAEFPKEGPSILRIQQVVRGDSAAYFCASSPTTGDEQYFGPGTRLTVT.

This chain uses TRBV6-5 with TRBJ1-5, with D possibly matching TRBD1 (6 bases). The CDR3 totals 13 residues. Trimming removed 4 bases at V and 7 bases at J, with 11 bases between. Germline V lookup: CDR1 MNHEY, CDR2 SVGAGI. CDR3 in DNA: TGTGCCAGCAGTTTTACGGGGGGCCAGCCCCAGCATTTT. This encodes CASSFTGGQPQHF.

CDR3 coding DNA: TGTGCCAGCAGTTACTCTAAGGGAGGAAGGCTCTCCGAGCAGTACTTC. Translation: CASSYSKGGRLSEQYF. The genes are TRBV6-5 and TRBJ2-7; perhaps TRBD2 as D (6 bases). With 0 bases removed from V and 6 bases from J, the gap between germline ends came to 18 bases. Germline V gene lookup returns CDR1 MNHEY and CDR2 SVGAGI. The CDR3 contains 16 residues.

This chain connects TRBV18 to TRBJ2-7, with D maybe TRBD1 (6 bases). There are 15 residues in the CDR3. Germline CDR1 KGHSH, CDR2 LQKENI. Trimming shortened V by 4 bases and J by 3 bases, and 16 bases separated the two germline ends. The chain's CDR3 is CASSQGTRLIYEQYF. The DNA for the CDR3 is TGTGCCAGCTCACAGGGGACACGGCTAATCTACGAGCAGTACTTC. The full variable domain, its missing parts supplied by reference TRBV18 and TRBJ2-7, is NAGVMQNPRHLVRRRGQEARLRCSPMKGHSHVYWYRQLPEEGLKFMVYLQKENIIDESGMPKERFSAEFPKEGPSILRIQQVVRGDSAAYFCASSQGTRLIYEQYFGPGTRLTVT.

This chain uses TRBV4-2 with TRBJ2-7; weak D call: TRBD1 (5 bases). The CDR3 totals 15 residues. The ends were cut back, 1 base at V and 1 base at J, with 11 bases in the middle. The V gene's germline CDR1 is LGHNA and CDR2 YNFKEQ. CDR3 DNA sequence: TGTGCCAGCAGCCAAGCAAAGGGGCCGTCCTACGAGCAGTACTTC. The encoded protein is CASSQAKGPSYEQYF.

The chain recombines TRBV6-2 or TRBV6-3 with TRBJ1-5; 8 bases are a match to TRBD1. The CDR3 extends over 15 amino acids. The J segment lost 2 bases and the V segment lost 4 bases, leaving 4 bases of the junction unmatched. Germline V gene sequence: CDR1 MNHEY, CDR2 SVGEGT. CDR3 protein: CASSWSGGGNQPQHF. CDR3 nucleotides: TGTGCCAGCAGTTGGTCAGGGGGCGGCAATCAGCCCCAGCATTTT.

The V gene is TRBV5-1, the J gene TRBJ2-5; D is perhaps TRBD1 (5 bases). V was trimmed by 2 bases and J by 4 bases, leaving 12 bases between them. CDR1 is SGHRS and CDR2 is YFSETQ in the germline V gene. The CDR3 covers 14 residues. The CDR3 region has the DNA TGCGCCAGCAGCTTCCAGGGAATAGGAGAGACCCAGTACTTC. Protein: CASSFQGIGETQYF.

The rearrangement uses TRBV2 and TRBJ2-3; no definite D call. Trimming pared 8 bases from V and 8 bases from J, leaving 20 bases between. The CDR3 extends over 14 amino acids. Germline V gene data show CDR1 as SNHLY and CDR2 as FYNNEI. The chain's CDR3 is CASAPSTASGTQYF. In DNA form, the CDR3 reads TGTGCCAGCGCCCCAAGCACGGCTTCGGGTACGCAGTATTTT.

V and J are TRBV27 and TRBJ1-1; TRBD1 is a possible D gene (5 bases). CDR1 MNHEY and CDR2 SMNVEV come from the germline V gene (reference sequence). The CDR3 spans 13 residues. Trimming stripped 3 bases from V and 5 bases from J, with 10 bases between. CDR3 in DNA: TGTGCCAGCAGTTTCAGGGTCTGGACTGAAGCTTTCTTT. Amino acids: CASSFRVWTEAFF.

This clone is a singleton in its sample. This chain links TRBV5-8 with TRBJ2-5, with D unclear. Looked up from germline, CDR1 is SGHTS and CDR2 is YDEGEE. V shed 2 bases and J shed 9 bases, with 17 bases lying between them. This CDR3 comprises 14 residues. The CDR3 loop reads CASSFLTSPAAQYF. The CDR3 DNA reads as TGTGCCAGCAGCTTCCTGACTTCGCCAGCAGCCCAGTACTTC. Looking up the rest from reference TRBV5-8 and TRBJ2-5 gives the full variable domain: EAGVTQSPTHLIKTRGQQATLRCSPISGHTSVYWYQQALGLGLQFLLWYDEGEERNRGNFPPRFSGRQFPNYSSELNVNALELEDSALYLCASSFLTSPAAQYFGPGTRLLVL.

This clone was counted between two and nine times. V and J are TRBV7-6 and TRBJ1-5, with 7 bases lining up with TRBD1. The CDR3 length is 15 residues. In germline, CDR1 is SGHVS, CDR2 FNYEAQ. The V gene end was trimmed by 5 bases and the J gene end by 4 bases; junction bases not matched to a gene: 8. CDR3 protein: CASSPGTGVNQPQHF. CDR3 nucleotides: TGTGCCAGCAGCCCCGGAACAGGGGTGAATCAGCCCCAGCATTTT.

The rearrangement links TRBV9 to TRBJ2-3, with 8 positions matching TRBD1. The CDR3 is made up of 16 amino acids. V was pared by 0 bases and J by 5 bases, with 8 bases of the junction left unmatched. Germline V lookup: CDR1 SGDLS, CDR2 YYNGEE. The CDR3 bases are TGTGCCAGCAGCGTAGCGCTACCTACAGGGGGAGATACGCAGTATTTT. Residues: CASSVALPTGGDTQYF. Using reference TRBV9 and TRBJ2-3 for the parts outside the CDR3, the full variable domain is DSGVTQTPKHLITATGQRVTLRCSPRSGDLSVYWYQQSLDQGLQFLIQYYNGEERAKGNILERFSAQQFPDLHSELNLSSLELGDSALYFCASSVALPTGGDTQYFGPGTRLTVL.

For the CDR3, the DNA is TGCAGCGTCGCCTTACTAGGGGGTGAGCAGTTCTTC. Its protein is CSVALLGGEQFF. This chain connects TRBV29-1 to TRBJ2-1, with D possibly TRBD1 on 6 matching bases. V lost 6 bases to trimming and J lost 9 bases, with 15 bases between them. The CDR3 has 12 amino acids. Germline V gene lookup returns CDR1 SQVTM and CDR2 ANQGSEA.

The chain joins TRBV11-3 to TRBJ2-3; 7 bases align to TRBD1. The CDR3 loop spans 14 amino acids. Germline V gene data show CDR1 as SGHNT and CDR2 as YENEEA. The V segment lost 2 bases and the J segment 4 bases; nucleotides outside the gene matches: 3. The CDR3 reads CASSLRQGPDTQYF. The CDR3 DNA sequence: TGTGCCAGCAGCTTAAGACAGGGCCCAGATACGCAGTATTTT.

The chain employs TRBV20-1 and TRBJ1-2; D might be TRBD1 (6 bases). The CDR3 totals 16 residues. CDR1 and CDR2 (germline): DFQATT, SNEGSKA (reference sequence). With 3 bases removed from V and 5 bases from J, the gap between germline ends came to 22 bases. This CDR3 is CSASSQEGVLGYGYTF. CDR3 DNA sequence: TGCAGTGCTAGTAGCCAAGAGGGGGTGCTGGGGTATGGCTACACCTTC.

This clone showed up just once. The chain uses TRBV2 and TRBJ1-5, with unresolved D. Looked up from germline, CDR1 is SNHLY and CDR2 is FYNNEI. The V end lost 4 bases, the J end lost 7 bases, and 11 bases lay between the germline ends. The CDR3 totals 13 residues. CDR3 in DNA: TGTGCCAGCAGTGGGGAGGGCTGGCAGCCCCAGCATTTT. It codes for CASSGEGWQPQHF. Full variable domain (missing parts from reference TRBV2 and TRBJ1-5): EPEVTQTPSHQVTQMGQEVILRCVPISNHLYFYWYRQILGQKVEFLVSFYNNEISEKSEIFDDQFSVERPDGSNFTLKIRSTKLEDSAMYFCASSGEGWQPQHFGDGTRLSIL.

The chain has TRBV21-1 and TRBJ2-1; TRBD2 is the table's D call, not checked against the DNA. TRBV21-1 is labeled a pseudogene. The CDR3 is 17 amino acids. The CDR3 DNA reads TGTGCCAGCAGCCAACCCGGAGGGCAGGGAGGCTACAATGAGCAGTTCTTC. Translation gives CASSQPGGQGGYNEQFF.

V is TRBV11-2 and J is TRBJ2-7; D is ambiguous. V was clipped by 0 bases and J by 1 base, with 4 bases between them. The CDR3 extends over 13 amino acids. The V gene's germline CDR1 is SGHAT and CDR2 FQNNGV. The CDR3 protein is CASSLDRSYEQYF. Here the CDR3 DNA reads TGTGCCAGCAGCTTAGACAGATCCTACGAGCAGTACTTC.

This clone was seen a few times. CDR3 bases: TGTGCCAGTAGCCCGGTCAGGGCAGATACGCAGTATTTT. As protein: CASSPVRADTQYF. The V and J genes are TRBV19 and TRBJ2-3; D is perhaps TRBD1 (5 bases). Trimming removed 6 bases at V and 4 bases at J, with 11 bases between. Per germline, CDR1 LNHDA and CDR2 SQIVND (reference sequence). The CDR3 consists of 13 residues.

Worth noting for this clone: Other DNA sequences from this sample encode an identical CDR3 as well. Here the CDR3 DNA reads TGTGCCAGCAGCTTATGGGGGGGTCAGCCCCAGCATTTT. It is translated as CASSLWGGQPQHF. The rearrangement uses TRBV7-3 and TRBJ1-5; TRBD1 is a possible D gene (5 bases). Germline V CDR1 and CDR2: SGHTA, FQGTGA. V was shortened by 2 bases and J by 6 bases, with 8 bases between the two germline ends. The CDR3 is made up of 13 amino acids.

The chain carries TRBV6-5 and TRBJ1-2; a possible D gene is TRBD1 (5 bases). V was trimmed by 5 bases and J by 2 bases, leaving 9 bases between them. Germline assignment: CDR1 MNHEY and CDR2 SVGAGI. The CDR3 contains 13 residues. The CDR3 loop reads CASSQTENYGYTF. CDR3 bases: TGTGCCAGCAGTCAGACAGAAAACTATGGCTACACCTTC.

The chain couples TRBV6-5 to TRBJ1-1, with no clear D. The germline V and J ends were trimmed by 7 bases and 5 bases, with 11 bases remaining between them. The length of the CDR3 is 12 residues. The germline V gene encodes CDR1 MNHEY and CDR2 SVGAGI. CDR3 nucleotide sequence: TGTGCCAGCAAAGACGCGGTGACTGAAGCTTTCTTT. Translation: CASKDAVTEAFF.

The CDR3: CSVSTGGWTEAFF. CDR3 in DNA: TGCAGCGTTTCGACAGGGGGTTGGACTGAAGCTTTCTTT. V and J are TRBV29-1 and TRBJ1-1, with TRBD1 matching over 9 bases. V trimming: 5 bases; J trimming: 5 bases; junction bases outside the gene matches: 6. This CDR3 has 13 amino acids. Germline CDR1 and CDR2: SQVTM and ANQGSEA.

The V call is TRBV3-1 (or the pseudogene TRBV3-2), the J call TRBJ1-2, with 9 positions matching TRBD1. This CDR3 spans 16 amino acids. The V gene end was trimmed by 0 bases and the J gene end by 4 bases; junction bases not matched to a gene: 6. Germline V gives CDR1 LGHDT, CDR2 YNNKEL (reference sequence). The CDR3 DNA reads TGTGCCAGCAGCCAAGATCAAACAGGGGGCGGCTATGGCTACACCTTC. Its translation is CASSQDQTGGGYGYTF.

The rearrangement links TRBV7-9 to TRBJ2-3; TRBD2 aligns across 8 bases. V lost 2 bases, J lost 2 bases, and 3 bases stayed unmatched. The CDR3 extends over 15 amino acids. Germline-derived CDR1 and CDR2 are SEHNR and FQNEAQ (reference sequence). CDR3 sequence (DNA): TGTGCCAGCAGCTTAACAGCGGGAGACACAGATACGCAGTATTTT. This codes for CASSLTAGDTDTQYF.

The chain has TRBV19 and TRBJ1-1; unclear D gene. This CDR3 region has 14 residues. Germline V gives CDR1 LNHDA, CDR2 SQIVND (reference sequence). V was cut by 0 bases and J by 2 bases, with 7 bases left in between. The CDR3 DNA is TGTGCCAGTAGTATAGACAGATTTAACACTGAAGCTTTCTTT. Its translation is CASSIDRFNTEAFF.